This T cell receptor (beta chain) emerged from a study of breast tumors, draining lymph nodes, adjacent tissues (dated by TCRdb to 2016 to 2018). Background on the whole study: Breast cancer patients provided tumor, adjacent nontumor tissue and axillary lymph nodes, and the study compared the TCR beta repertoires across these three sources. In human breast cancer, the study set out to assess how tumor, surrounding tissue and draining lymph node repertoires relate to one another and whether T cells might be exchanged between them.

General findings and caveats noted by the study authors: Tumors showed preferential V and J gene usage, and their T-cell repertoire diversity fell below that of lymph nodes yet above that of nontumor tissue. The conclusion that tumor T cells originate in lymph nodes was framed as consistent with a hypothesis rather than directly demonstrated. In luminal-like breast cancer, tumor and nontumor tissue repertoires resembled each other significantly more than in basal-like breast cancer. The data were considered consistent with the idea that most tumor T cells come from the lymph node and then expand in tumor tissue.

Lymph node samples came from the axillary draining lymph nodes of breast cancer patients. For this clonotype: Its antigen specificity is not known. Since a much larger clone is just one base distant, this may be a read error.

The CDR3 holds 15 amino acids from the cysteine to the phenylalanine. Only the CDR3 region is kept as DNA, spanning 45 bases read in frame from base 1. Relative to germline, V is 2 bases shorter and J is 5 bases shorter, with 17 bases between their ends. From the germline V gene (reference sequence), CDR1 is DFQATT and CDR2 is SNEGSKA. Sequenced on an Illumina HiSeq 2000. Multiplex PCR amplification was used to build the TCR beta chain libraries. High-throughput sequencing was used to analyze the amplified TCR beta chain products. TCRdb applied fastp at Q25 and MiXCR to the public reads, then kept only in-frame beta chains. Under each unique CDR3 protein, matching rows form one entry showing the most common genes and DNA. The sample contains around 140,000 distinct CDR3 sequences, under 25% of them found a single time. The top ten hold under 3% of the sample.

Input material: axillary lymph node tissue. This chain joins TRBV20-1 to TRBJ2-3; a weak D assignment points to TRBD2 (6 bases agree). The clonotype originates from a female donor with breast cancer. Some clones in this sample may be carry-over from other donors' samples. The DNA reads TGCAGTGCTAGACCCTGGGGCGGGGAGGAAGATACGCAGTATTTT. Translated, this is CSARPWGGEEDTQYF.